This T cell receptor (beta chain) originates from a study of blood T cells in healthy people across ages. The V and J ends lost 0 bases and 2 bases, in that order; junction bases with no gene match: 6. The CDR3 contains 17 residues. Germline lookup yields CDR1 SGHDN and CDR2 FVKESK. Combining a sample-barcoded 5' primer with a J-beta primer mix, a second PCR ran for roughly 6 to 12 cycles. TCRdb ran MiXCR on the 5' RACE reads and lists one entry per CDR3 protein. The data hold about 1.4 million distinct CDR3 sequences, with approximately 60% observed a single time. The chain combines TRBV14 with TRBJ2-3; TRBD2 matches at 9 bases. The receptor was derived from a man in his late teens or twenties in good health. Sequenced material: blood. This CDR3 is CASSQDALAGYTDTQYF. The CDR3 nucleotides read TGTGCCAGCAGCCAAGATGCGCTAGCGGGATACACAGATACGCAGTATTTT.